The TCR beta chain described here comes from a study of beta chain features in type 1 diabetes (dated by TCRdb to 2017 to 2018). Regarding the study in general: Mean age, gender distribution, total cell number and subset yield did not differ between patients and healthy donors. A total of roughly 98,000,000 sorted cells were examined across all samples, and RNA yield correlated strongly with the number of cells per subset. The study compared the TCRB repertoires of sorted circulating CD4+ T cell subsets in recently diagnosed type 1 diabetes patients with those in matched healthy donors. Regulatory and stem cell-like memory subsets were obtained from only 8 patients and about 8 healthy donors, while naive and central memory subsets were obtained from all 30 or so donors.

The High Capacity cDNA Reverse Transcription Kit was used to reverse transcribe all of the isolated RNA, meaning that expressed TCRB transcripts were what got sequenced. Deep immunoSEQ sequencing was performed on naive, central memory and regulatory T cell samples, with an average of around 3.4 million total reads per sample. Sorted cells were lysed in RLT buffer, and RNA was extracted using DNase-treated RNeasy Micro or Mini kits according to cell number. To prevent cross-contamination, every cell subset was processed on its own, while patient and healthy donor samples were processed together. The immunoSEQ multiplex PCR was used to amplify TCRB sequences from cDNA, yielding 87-bp fragments that span the CDR3 region. Sequencing of the amplicons was done on the Illumina HiSeq platform. From the authors' description of their analysis: Synthetic template baselines were used to correct PCR bias computationally, reads within Hamming distance 2 were collapsed, and singletons that could not be merged were discarded. Reads were aligned against IMGT so that V, D and J genes, CDR3 length and insertions or deletions at six rearrangement sites could be assigned. Within each subset, clonotype counts were normalized to sorted cell number, after which true diversity and Gini coefficients were computed with the tcR R package. Repertoire sharing was quantified using the overlap coefficient calculated on TCRB nucleotide sequences. As a proxy for the pre-selection repertoire, out-of-frame TCRB sequences from naive cells were analyzed. TCRdb's version of the immuneACCESS table is confined to in-frame rearrangements and falls short of the full clone set. An unresolved V gene accounts for under half of the shortfall where checked; the remainder is of unknown origin. That table furnishes V, J and clone size, whereas the DNA furnished D and trimming. This sample holds 810,000 or so clones; under 20% were observed only once. The ten largest clones represent around 0.02% of the sample.

A single peripheral blood draw of around 120 mL on average was collected from each donor into heparinised tubes. A BD FACSAria II and a panel including CD45RO, CCR7, CD25, CD127, CD95 and CD27 were used to sort naive, central memory, regulatory and stem cell-like memory CD4+ T cells. A purity above 95% was achieved for all sorted populations. Right away, PBMCs were isolated by Lymphoprep density gradient centrifugation and were stained directly, with no culture step. Samples were stained and sorted in pairs, with one healthy donor and one patient per experiment, so that batch effects were minimized. Overall study outcomes, separate from this receptor: Type 1 diabetes patients showed a moderate but significant shortening of TCRB CDR3 length in all four CD4+ subsets. Because small numbers of individuals were included in the HLA sub-analyses, any influence of HLA type on TCRB rearrangement was left unresolved. At VDJ recombination sites, type 1 diabetes patients had fewer insertions and more deleted nucleotides, which implies abnormalities in thymic rearrangement. Because cDNA was sequenced instead of genomic DNA, activated cells with high expression could be over-represented, although the groups did not differ in activation or CD3 levels. Shorter templates might be favored by PCR, yet because patient and control samples were amplified and corrected together, any such skew would affect both groups equally. Naive, central memory and regulatory TCRB repertoires appeared to be more alike among patients than among healthy donors.

This clone was counted only a few times. This receptor's antigen is unknown. No base-level quality is on record; no much larger clone is a single base apart. The sample comprised naive CD4+ T cells from blood. The cell subset or site label of this sample denotes: true naive CD4+ T cells. This receptor was identified in a woman younger than 35 in good health.

The CDR3 region has the sequence CASSRSGTVAGNTIYF. The DNA reads as follows: TGTGCCAGCAGCCGCTCCGGGACAGTGGCCGGAAACACCATATATTTT. Rearrangement joined TRBV4-2 to TRBJ1-3, with TRBD1 identical over 7 junction bases. V loses 4 bases at its end and J loses 4 bases; junction bases beyond the gene matches: 10. There are 16 amino acids in the CDR3, from cysteine to phenylalanine inclusive. Just the 48-base CDR3 DNA is kept, in frame starting at base 1. The germline V gene gives CDR1 as LGHNA and CDR2 as YNFKEQ.